One sample yielded the 22 T cell receptor beta chains listed below, sequenced in a study of spatial heterogeneity in lung cancer. Regarding time point: sample taken at primary tumor resection. These receptors' targets are unknown. TCRdb ran MiXCR on the 5' RACE reads and lists one entry per CDR3 protein. The table records 9,500 to 13,000 distinct CDR3 sequences, about 12% of them present only once. General study results and limits: In tumors, expanded intratumoral alpha and beta TCR counts tracked mutation counts.

Sequenced material: lung tumor tissue, taken at surgery. Every receptor here comes from a male donor with early-stage non-small cell lung cancer.

This clonotype is medium-sized (0.01 to 0.1%) within its sample. This beta chain represents an off-target read in a library built for alpha chains; its size is of limited meaning. The chain recombines TRBV29-1 with TRBJ2-1; D uncertain. Germline V gives CDR1 SQVTM, CDR2 ANQGSEA. Trimming took 7 bases from V and 5 from J, leaving 9 bases between them. The CDR3 covers 11 residues. DNA of the CDR3: TGCAGCGCCTCTACGGACAATGAGCAGTTCTTC. It codes for CSASTDNEQFF.

This clonotype was detected many times. Found in a library prepared for alpha chains, this beta chain is an off-target read, and its abundance has little meaning. The CDR3 here is CASRRELNEQFF. The CDR3 DNA sequence: TGTGCCAGCAGGAGGGAGCTCAATGAGCAGTTCTTC. The gene calls are TRBV12-3 or TRBV12-4 and TRBJ2-1, with a possible D match to TRBD2 (5 bases). The CDR3 totals 12 residues. V shed 6 bases and J shed 6 bases, with 9 bases lying between them.

In this sample, this clonotype turned up many times. Within a library made for alpha chains, this beta chain is off target, and its count is uninformative. This chain joins TRBV23-1 and TRBJ2-3; 9 bases are shared with TRBD2. TRBV23-1 is an ORF, and what it does is uncertain. The CDR3 consists of 16 residues. Trimming at V came to 0 bases and at J to 2 bases, leaving 3 bases not matched to a gene. This CDR3 reads CASSQSSGSTTDTQYF. The CDR3 coding sequence is TGCGCCAGCAGTCAATCTAGCGGGAGCACCACAGATACGCAGTATTTT.

This clonotype came up many times. Since it is a stray read in a library aimed at alpha chains, this beta chain has a size that is not meaningful. V usage is TRBV15 and J usage is TRBJ2-3; 7 bases align to TRBD2. Unmatched junction bases numbered 4, after V lost 1 base and J lost 0 bases. Germline CDR1 reads LNHNV; CDR2 reads YYDKDF (reference sequence). The CDR3 has 16 amino acids. This CDR3 reads CATSRGGGRSTDTQYF. The CDR3 DNA reads as TGTGCCACCAGCAGAGGGGGCGGGAGAAGCACAGATACGCAGTATTTT. Complete variable domain (other parts from reference TRBV15 and TRBJ2-3): DAMVIQNPRYQVTQFGKPVTLSCSQTLNHNVMYWYQQKSSQAPKLLFHYYDKDFNNEADTPDNFQSRRPNTSFCFLDIRSPGLGDTAMYLCATSRGGGRSTDTQYFGPGTRLTVL.

This clonotype has at least ten counts. Within a library made for alpha chains, this beta chain is off target, and its count is uninformative. The chain has TRBV29-1 and TRBJ2-3; D call uncertain. Trimming left V 2 bases short and J 4 bases short, with 10 bases between. In germline, CDR1 is SQVTM, CDR2 ANQGSEA. The CDR3 covers 13 residues. CDR3 loop: CSVEYLIPDTQYF. The CDR3 nucleotides are TGCAGCGTTGAATATTTGATTCCAGATACGCAGTATTTT.

This clonotype has at least ten counts. This beta chain appears as a stray read in a library generated for alpha chains; its size is not informative. As DNA, the CDR3 is TGCAGTGCTAGAGTGGGGGGACAGACGAACACCGGGGAGCTGTTTTTT. Residues: CSARVGGQTNTGELFF. V is TRBV20-1 and J is TRBJ2-2; weak D call: TRBD1 (7 bases). Germline V gives CDR1 DFQATT, CDR2 SNEGSKA (reference sequence). The CDR3 runs to 16 residues. Trimming took off 1 base at V and 0 bases at J, with 12 bases between the two ends.

Only a few counts were recorded for this clonotype. This beta chain slipped into a library made for alpha chains as a stray read, so its size is not meaningful. This chain connects TRBV20-1 to TRBJ2-5; D may be TRBD1 or TRBD2 (5 bases each). Germline V gene data show CDR1 as DFQATT and CDR2 as SNEGSKA (reference sequence). V was clipped by 0 bases and J by 5 bases, with 13 bases between them. The CDR3 extends over 14 amino acids. CDR3 loop: CSARDSVGTETQYF. CDR3 coding DNA: TGCAGTGCTAGAGATTCGGTTGGGACGGAGACCCAGTACTTC.

This clonotype was detected many times. This beta chain came through as a stray read in a library set up for alpha chains, and its size says little. This chain connects TRBV20-1 to TRBJ2-6, with unresolved D. In germline, CDR1 is DFQATT, CDR2 SNEGSKA (reference sequence). Trimming took 2 bases from V and 4 from J, leaving 24 bases between them. The CDR3 extends over 19 amino acids. The CDR3: CSARPALATSKSGANVLTF. DNA of the CDR3: TGCAGTGCTAGACCCGCGTTGGCCACAAGCAAGTCCGGGGCCAACGTCCTGACTTTC.

Many counts were recorded for this clonotype. The size of this beta chain means little, since it is a stray read in a library made for alpha chains. The chain combines TRBV6-5 with TRBJ2-2, with TRBD2 matching 14 bases. Germline V gives CDR1 MNHEY, CDR2 SVGAGI. The CDR3 consists of 15 residues. Germline trimming cut 5 bases from V and 7 bases from J; bases unmatched to any gene: 3. Written as DNA, the CDR3 is TGTGCCAGCAGTGGGGGGACTAGCGGGAGCGGGGAGCTGTTTTTT. Translating it yields CASSGGTSGSGELFF.

This clonotype was detected many times. This beta chain is an off-target read within a library intended for alpha chains, so its frequency means little. The rearrangement uses TRBV5-5 and TRBJ1-1; no clear D. Germline CDR1 is SGHKS and CDR2 is YYEKEE (reference sequence). The CDR3 spans 16 residues. V lost 3 bases and J lost 8, with 23 bases in between. The CDR3: CASSYSGRARAEEAFF. The CDR3 region has the DNA TGTGCCAGCAGCTATTCTGGCCGTGCACGGGCAGAAGAAGCTTTCTTT.

Ten or more counts support this clonotype. This beta chain is an off-target read within a library intended for alpha chains, so its frequency means little. V usage is TRBV5-1 and J usage is TRBJ2-2, with TRBD1 identical over 9 bases. The germline V gene encodes CDR1 SGHRS and CDR2 YFSETQ. The CDR3 is made up of 15 amino acids. V lost 3 bases, J lost 4 bases, and 4 bases stayed unmatched. The CDR3 nucleotides read TGCGCCAGCAGCTGGGGGACAGGGAGCACCGGGGAGCTGTTTTTT. Translating it yields CASSWGTGSTGELFF.

This clonotype was counted many times. This beta chain represents an off-target read in a library built for alpha chains; its size is of limited meaning. The rearrangement links TRBV20-1 to TRBJ2-7, with D maybe TRBD2 (6 bases). This CDR3 has 15 amino acids. V was cut by 2 bases and J by 2 bases, with 16 bases left in between. Looked up from germline, CDR1 is DFQATT and CDR2 is SNEGSKA (reference sequence). In nucleotides, the CDR3 is TGCAGTGCTAGATCTGGGGACTCCCCAACCTACGAGCAGTACTTC. This gives the protein CSARSGDSPTYEQYF.

In this sample, this clonotype turned up many times. Since the library was made to target alpha chains, this beta chain is a stray read and its abundance is not meaningful. The V gene is TRBV20-1, the J gene TRBJ1-2; D unclear. Germline V CDR1 and CDR2: DFQATT, SNEGSKA (reference sequence). CDR3 length equals 11 residues. With 6 bases removed from V and 0 bases from J, the gap between germline ends came to 5 bases. CDR3 sequence: CSAAANYGYTF. CDR3 nucleotides: TGCAGTGCGGCCGCTAACTATGGCTACACCTTC.

This clonotype is judged medium-sized. This beta chain came through as a stray read in a library set up for alpha chains, and its size says little. The chain links TRBV29-1 to TRBJ2-3; 14 bases are shared with TRBD2. Germline V gene data show CDR1 as SQVTM and CDR2 as ANQGSEA. The CDR3 covers 15 residues. V trimming: 3 bases; J trimming: 5 bases; junction bases outside the gene matches: 4. The CDR3 region has the DNA TGCAGCGTTGAGGGACTAGCGGGAGAACTAGATACGCAGTATTTT. Encoded protein: CSVEGLAGELDTQYF.

At least ten counts were recorded for this clonotype. This beta chain came through as a stray read in a library set up for alpha chains, and its size says little. This chain links TRBV27 with TRBJ1-2; 8 bases align to TRBD1. V dropped 4 bases and J dropped 4; count of bases not matched to a gene: 5. Germline V lookup: CDR1 MNHEY, CDR2 SMNVEV (reference sequence). This CDR3 contains 14 residues. CDR3 amino acids: CASSSGQGGYGYTF. The DNA of the CDR3 is TGTGCCAGCAGTTCCGGACAGGGTGGCTATGGCTACACCTTC.

At least ten counts were recorded for this clonotype. The library was built for alpha chains, so this beta chain is an off-target read and its size means little. The rearrangement links TRBV18 to TRBJ2-1; D is unclear. The V gene's germline CDR1 is KGHSH and CDR2 LQKENI. V lost 1 base and J 16 bases, leaving 17 bases between the germline ends. This CDR3 comprises 13 residues. In DNA form, the CDR3 reads TGTGCCAGCTCACCACAGCGCGAAATGGAGCCTTTCTTC. Its protein product is CASSPQREMEPFF. The variable domain in full, with the rest retrieved from reference TRBV18 and TRBJ2-1, is NAGVMQNPRHLVRRRGQEARLRCSPMKGHSHVYWYRQLPEEGLKFMVYLQKENIIDESGMPKERFSAEFPKEGPSILRIQQVVRGDSAAYFCASSPQREMEPFFGPGTRLTVL.

This clonotype has at least ten counts. For a library built for alpha chains, this beta chain is a stray read; little rests on its size. The chain couples TRBV4-2 to TRBJ2-1, with D uncertain. V was clipped by 0 bases and J by 15 bases, with 12 bases between them. CDR1 LGHNA and CDR2 YNFKEQ come from the germline V gene. This CDR3 is built from 12 residues. The CDR3 coding sequence is TGTGCCAGCAGCCAAGAGGTCTTGGAGTTGTTCTTC. Translating gives CASSQEVLELFF.

This clonotype came up many times. This beta chain appears as a stray read in a library generated for alpha chains; its size is not informative. The rearrangement links TRBV29-1 to TRBJ1-2; TRBD1 aligns across 8 bases. The CDR3 has 11 residues. Germline V gene data show CDR1 as SQVTM and CDR2 as ANQGSEA. Trimming cost V 3 bases and J 9 bases; bases outside gene matches: 3. The CDR3 loop reads CSVEDRESYTF. Here the CDR3 DNA reads TGCAGCGTTGAGGACAGGGAGAGCTACACCTTC.

Ten or more counts support this clonotype. The size of this beta chain means little, since it is a stray read in a library made for alpha chains. The chain recombines TRBV7-3 with TRBJ2-2; no definite D call. The CDR3 extends over 14 amino acids. Germline V lookup: CDR1 SGHTA, CDR2 FQGTGA. Between the trimmed V and J ends, which lost 8 bases and 1 base, there was a span of 11 bases. CDR3 loop: CASGIGVNTGELFF. The DNA for the CDR3 is TGTGCCAGCGGGATAGGTGTGAACACCGGGGAGCTGTTTTTT.

This clonotype has ten or more counts. This beta chain represents an off-target read in a library built for alpha chains; its size is of limited meaning. The rearrangement joins TRBV20-1 to TRBJ1-2; 7 bases map to TRBD1. Germline V gives CDR1 DFQATT, CDR2 SNEGSKA (reference sequence). The CDR3 has 14 amino acids. Unmatched junction bases numbered 11, after V lost 5 bases and J lost 5 bases. Here the CDR3 reads CSAPTSQGRYGYTF. CDR3 nucleotides: TGCAGTGCTCCTACCTCACAGGGGAGGTATGGCTACACCTTC.

By proportion, this clonotype is medium-sized (0.01 to 0.1%). This beta chain is an unintended read in a library built for alpha chains; its size means little. The chain joins TRBV7-8 to TRBJ2-5, with D possibly being TRBD1 (6 bases). Deletions cut 7 bases from V and 2 bases from J, with 17 bases between. The CDR3 is 15 amino acids. Germline CDR1 SGHVS, CDR2 FQNEAQ. The CDR3: CASTRGPDRQETQYF. Written as DNA, the CDR3 is TGTGCCAGCACCCGAGGTCCGGACAGACAAGAGACCCAGTACTTC.

About this clonotype: A library made for alpha chains picked up this beta chain off target, so its size means little. This chain joins TRBV12-3 or TRBV12-4 and TRBJ1-6; 7 nucleotides line up with TRBD1. The CDR3 extends over 15 amino acids. J gave up 7 bases and V 3 bases, and 6 bases lay outside the gene matches. CDR3 bases: TGTGCCAGCAGTTTGGGACAGACCCTGAATTCACCCCTCCACTTT. Residues: CASSLGQTLNSPLHF.